The 21 T cell receptor beta chains given below trace back to one sample, sequenced in a study of blood T cells in healthy people across ages. The authors ran a second PCR of 7 to 11 cycles using a sample-barcoded 5' primer and a J-beta primer mix. TCRdb re-called the 5' RACE reads through MiXCR, storing one row per CDR3 protein. The sample lists about 760,000 distinct CDR3 sequences; 56% were seen once. Sequenced input: blood. The receptors originated from a man aged 35 to 55 in good health.

This sequence joins TRBV14 and TRBJ1-2; possibly TRBD1 for D (5 bases). Germline-derived CDR1 and CDR2 are SGHDN and FVKESK. This CDR3 comprises 14 residues. Trimming shortened V by 5 bases and J by 7 bases, and 17 bases separated the two germline ends. The CDR3 here is CASSARAAQRGYTF. For the CDR3, the DNA is TGTGCCAGCAGCGCCAGGGCCGCCCAGCGTGGCTACACCTTC.

The V and J genes are TRBV5-1 and TRBJ2-1; a possible D gene is TRBD1 (5 bases). The CDR3 length is 16 residues. The V gene's germline CDR1 is SGHRS and CDR2 YFSETQ. V was trimmed by 3 bases and J by 5 bases, leaving 18 bases between them. CDR3 loop: CASSSSQRTRDNEQFF. The CDR3 nucleotides are TGCGCCAGCAGCTCTTCACAAAGGACCAGGGACAATGAGCAGTTCTTC. Filled out from reference TRBV5-1 and TRBJ2-1, the complete variable domain reads KAGVTQTPRYLIKTRGQQVTLSCSPISGHRSVSWYQQTPGQGLQFLFEYFSETQRNKGNFPGRFSGRQFSNSRSEMNVSTLELGDSALYLCASSSSQRTRDNEQFFGPGTRLTVL.

With regard to this clonotype: Possible read error: a much larger clone is one base away. The V and J genes are TRBV28 and TRBJ2-7, with a possible D match to TRBD2 (6 bases). Trimming pared 6 bases from V and 5 bases from J, leaving 14 bases between. Germline loops: CDR1 MDHEN, CDR2 SYDVKM. The CDR3 is 13 residues long. Here the CDR3 reads CASRPAGKDEQYF. The CDR3, as DNA: TGTGCCAGCAGGCCTGCGGGGAAGGACGAGCAGTACTTC.

This clonotype was counted between two and nine times. This chain links TRBV7-2 with TRBJ2-7; 8 bases agree with TRBD1. This CDR3 region has 15 residues. V shed 1 base and J 0 bases; nucleotides not matched to a gene: 2. The germline V gene has CDR1 SGHTA and CDR2 FQGNSA. Here the CDR3 DNA reads TGTGCCAGCAGCTTAGACAGGGGGAGCTCCTACGAGCAGTACTTC. Amino acid sequence: CASSLDRGSSYEQYF.

This clonotype was detected only a few times. This chain connects TRBV4-2 to TRBJ2-5, with 12 bases that match TRBD2. Looked up from germline, CDR1 is LGHNA and CDR2 is YNFKEQ. The ends lost 3 bases at V and 5 bases at J; junction bases unmatched: 4. The CDR3 runs 15 residues. The CDR3 DNA reads TGTGCCAGCAGCCACCGGACTAGCGGGGACGAGACCCAGTACTTC. It specifies CASSHRTSGDETQYF.

V is TRBV7-9 and J is TRBJ2-5; no definite D call. CDR1 is SEHNR and CDR2 is FQNEAQ in the germline V gene (reference sequence). The CDR3 sequence is 14 residues long. V was clipped by 1 base and J by 4 bases, with 10 bases between them. The CDR3 reads CASSLGDQLETQYF. The CDR3 bases are TGTGCCAGCAGCTTAGGAGACCAGTTAGAGACCCAGTACTTC.

The chain combines TRBV20-1 with TRBJ2-4; no firm D call. The J call may be mistaken, given a closer DNA end match to TRBJ2-5. This CDR3 is 12 amino acids long. Germline lookup yields CDR1 DFQATT and CDR2 SNEGSKA (reference sequence). CDR3 loop: CSVSRTLETQYF. For the CDR3, the DNA is TGCAGTGTGTCCAGGACCCTGGAGACCCAGTACTTC.

The chain has TRBV7-2 and TRBJ2-7; possibly TRBD1 for D (6 bases). The end of the DNA aligns better with TRBJ2-4, so the J call may be wrong. Germline loops: CDR1 SGHTA, CDR2 FQGNSA. CDR3 size: 15 residues. CDR3 sequence (DNA): TGTGCCAGCAGCCCCCCCGGGACAAGAGGAAACATTCAGTACTTC. Its translation is CASSPPGTRGNIQYF.

The chain carries TRBV27 and TRBJ2-7; D is uncertain. The CDR3 has 11 amino acids. The germline V gene encodes CDR1 MNHEY and CDR2 SMNVEV (reference sequence). Trimming shortened V by 5 bases and J by 2 bases, and 4 bases separated the two germline ends. CDR3 amino acids: CASSIAYEQYF. CDR3 DNA sequence: TGTGCCAGCAGTATCGCCTACGAGCAGTACTTC.

The chain is built from TRBV20-1 and TRBJ1-2; D is uncertain. Germline CDR1 reads DFQATT; CDR2 reads SNEGSKA (reference sequence). This CDR3 is 11 amino acids long. V was pared by 6 bases and J by 4 bases, with 9 bases between. The CDR3 is CSAGIGYGYTF. The CDR3 region has the DNA TGCAGTGCCGGGATCGGCTATGGCTACACCTTC.

DNA of the CDR3: TGTGCCAGCAGCTACGCTTCGGATGAGCAGTTCTTC. Translating it yields CASSYASDEQFF. The V call is TRBV7-9, the J call TRBJ2-1; D is uncertain. Per the germline V gene, CDR1 is SEHNR and CDR2 is FQNEAQ (reference sequence). CDR3 length: 12 amino acids. The ends were cut back, 4 bases at V and 8 bases at J, with 9 bases in the middle. The full variable domain, completed using reference TRBV7-9 and TRBJ2-1, is DTGVSQNPRHKITKRGQNVTFRCDPISEHNRLYWYRQTLGQGPEFLTYFQNEAQLEKSRLLSDRFSAERPKGSFSTLEIQRTEQGDSAMYLCASSYASDEQFFGPGTRLTVL.

The chain recombines TRBV27 with TRBJ1-1, with D unresolved. The germline CDR1 and CDR2 sequences are MNHEY and SMNVEV (reference sequence). V lost 8 bases and J lost 0, with 16 bases in between. The CDR3 loop spans 15 amino acids. The DNA for the CDR3 is TGTGCCAGCTTCAAAGGAGCCGGATTGAACACTGAAGCTTTCTTT. It yields the protein CASFKGAGLNTEAFF.

The gene calls are TRBV5-6 and TRBJ2-1, with 11 bases fitting TRBD2. Germline V gene data show CDR1 as SGHDT and CDR2 as YYEEEE. The length of the CDR3 is 16 residues. J gave up 2 bases and V 4 bases, and 5 bases lay outside the gene matches. The CDR3 DNA reads TGTGCCAGCAGCCGAGGTAGCGGGAGGGCCTACAATGAGCAGTTCTTC. Its protein product is CASSRGSGRAYNEQFF. Full variable domain (missing parts from reference TRBV5-6 and TRBJ2-1): DAGVTQSPTHLIKTRGQQVTLRCSPKSGHDTVSWYQQALGQGPQFIFQYYEEEERQRGNFPDRFSGHQFPNYSSELNVNALLLGDSALYLCASSRGSGRAYNEQFFGPGTRLTVL.

This clonotype has a handful of counts. The CDR3 sequence is CASSFWGYF. Written as DNA, the CDR3 is TGTGCCAGCAGCTTTTGGGGGTACTTC. The chain has TRBV7-2 and TRBJ2-4, with D hard to call. The CDR3 has 9 residues. V lost 3 bases, J lost 15 bases, and 6 bases lay in between. CDR1 and CDR2 from the germline V gene are SGHTA and FQGNSA.

V gene TRBV4-3 combines with J gene TRBJ2-1, with 13 bases fitting TRBD2. Germline assignment: CDR1 LGHNA and CDR2 YSLEER. The length of the CDR3 is 16 residues. Trimming cost V 4 bases and J 7 bases; bases outside gene matches: 7. CDR3 sequence (DNA): TGCGCCAGCAGCCCGCGGACTAGCGGGAGTTCAAATGAGCAGTTCTTC. Its translation is CASSPRTSGSSNEQFF.

The chain links TRBV29-1 to TRBJ1-1; D is perhaps TRBD1 (5 bases). Trimming took off 3 bases at V and 5 bases at J, with 13 bases between the two ends. Germline V lookup: CDR1 SQVTM, CDR2 ANQGSEA. The CDR3 has 13 residues. DNA for the CDR3: TGCAGCGTTGAGGGGGGACGGGGAACTGAAGCTTTCTTT. Translating it yields CSVEGGRGTEAFF. Variable domain in full (rest from reference TRBV29-1 and TRBJ1-1): SAVISQKPSRDICQRGTSLTIQCQVDSQVTMMFWYRQQPGQSLTLIATANQGSEATYESGFVIDKFPISRPNLTFSTLTVSNMSPEDSSIYLCSVEGGRGTEAFFGQGTRLTVV.

The J gene is TRBJ2-5, the V gene TRBV27; TRBD2 agrees at 12 bases. V dropped 3 bases and J dropped 11; count of bases not matched to a gene: 13. CDR1 and CDR2 from the germline V gene are MNHEY and SMNVEV (reference sequence). The CDR3 sequence is 16 residues long. CDR3 sequence reads: CASSLWASGGDNEQYF. The CDR3, as DNA: TGTGCCAGCAGTTTGTGGGCTAGCGGGGGGGACAATGAGCAGTACTTC.

The rearrangement links TRBV6-6 to TRBJ2-3, with 7 bases identical to TRBD1. Germline loops: CDR1 MNHNY, CDR2 SVGAGI (reference sequence). This CDR3 has 16 amino acids. The V gene end was trimmed by 2 bases and the J gene end by 6 bases; junction bases not matched to a gene: 11. The CDR3 here is CASSYPPAGGRDTQYF. Written as DNA, the CDR3 is TGTGCCAGCAGTTACCCTCCGGCAGGGGGAAGGGATACGCAGTATTTT.

The chain combines TRBV5-1 with TRBJ2-1, with D possibly matching TRBD1 (5 bases). The DNA end favors TRBJ2-7, so the J call may be wrong. The CDR3 runs to 15 residues. CDR1 and CDR2 from the germline V gene are SGHRS and YFSETQ. CDR3 sequence: CASSQQGNSYNEQYF. The CDR3 DNA reads as TGCGCCAGCAGCCAGCAGGGTAACTCCTACAATGAGCAGTACTTC.

The chain links TRBV4-2 to TRBJ1-2; D possibly corresponds to TRBD1 (5 bases). The V gene's germline CDR1 is LGHNA and CDR2 YNFKEQ. The CDR3 covers 16 residues. Trimming stripped 0 bases from V and 0 bases from J, with 11 bases between. CDR3 amino acids: CASSQDSGPANYGYTF. The CDR3 nucleotides read TGTGCCAGCAGCCAAGATTCGGGGCCAGCTAACTATGGCTACACCTTC.

This clonotype was seen more than once but under ten times. This rearrangement joins TRBV25-1 to TRBJ2-5; 8 bases align to TRBD1. CDR3 length: 15 residues. Germline CDR1 MGHDK, CDR2 SYGVNS. V was clipped by 5 bases and J by 3 bases; unmatched bases: 8. The CDR3 protein is CASSQWTGLEETQYF. The DNA of the CDR3 is TGTGCCAGCAGTCAATGGACAGGGCTCGAAGAGACCCAGTACTTC.